A single sample is the source of the 16 T cell receptor beta chains below, sequenced in a study of blood T cell repertoires in COVID-19. Produced via immunoSEQ multiplex PCR; TCRdb's table is partial and in-frame only. The sample lists about 83,000 clones, roughly four fifths occurring once. The specimen sequenced was peripheral blood. These TCRs come from a woman aged 80 or over with active or convalescent COVID-19.

The J gene is TRBJ1-2, the V gene TRBV10-1, with D possibly matching TRBD1 (6 bases). This CDR3 is 14 amino acids long. Germline V gives CDR1 WNHNN, CDR2 SYGVQD (reference sequence). With 7 bases removed from V and 4 bases from J, the gap between germline ends came to 16 bases. DNA of the CDR3: TGCGCCAGCATCAAAGGACAGTCCGCCTATGGCTACACCTTC. Translation gives CASIKGQSAYGYTF.

V is TRBV5-6 and J is TRBJ2-2, with D possibly TRBD1 on 5 matching bases. The CDR3 is 13 amino acids. V lost 7 bases and J lost 8, with 15 bases in between. The germline gives CDR1 SGHDT, CDR2 YYEEEE. CDR3 coding DNA: TGTGCCAGCGGACGACAGATTTTTGGGGAGCTGTTTTTT. This translates into CASGRQIFGELFF.

V gene TRBV6-2 or TRBV6-3 combines with J gene TRBJ2-2, with D hard to call. CDR3 length equals 16 residues. The germline V gene encodes CDR1 MNHEY and CDR2 SVGEGT. V gave up 5 bases and J gave up 3 bases, with 16 bases separating them. The CDR3 DNA reads TGTGCCAGCAGTCAAGACCCGGTGGCGGACACCGGGGAGCTGTTTTTT. This sequence encodes CASSQDPVADTGELFF.

The rearrangement uses TRBV5-8 and TRBJ2-6; possibly TRBD1 for D (6 bases). The CDR3 runs to 15 residues. Germline lookup yields CDR1 SGHTS and CDR2 YDEGEE. Trimming took 2 bases from V and 3 from J, leaving 9 bases between them. CDR3 sequence: CASSFTGFGANVLTF. The DNA of the CDR3 is TGTGCCAGCAGCTTTACAGGGTTTGGGGCCAACGTCCTGACTTTC.

The gene calls are TRBV28 and TRBJ2-7; 7 bases agree with TRBD1. The CDR3 loop spans 13 amino acids. J gave up 6 bases and V 2 bases, and 4 bases lay outside the gene matches. Germline CDR1 reads MDHEN; CDR2 reads SYDVKM. The CDR3 loop is CASSLTGDVEQYF. The CDR3 region has the DNA TGTGCCAGCAGTTTAACAGGGGACGTCGAGCAGTACTTC. Full variable domain (missing parts from reference TRBV28 and TRBJ2-7): DVKVTQSSRYLVKRTGEKVFLECVQDMDHENMFWYRQDPGLGLRLIYFSYDVKMKEKGDIPEGYSVSREKKERFSLILESASTNQTSMYLCASSLTGDVEQYFGPGTRLTVT.

DNA of the CDR3: TGTGCCAGCAGCCAAGATGCAGGGGGCGAACAGCCCCAGCATTTT. It is translated as CASSQDAGGEQPQHF. The chain couples TRBV3-1 (or the pseudogene TRBV3-2) to TRBJ1-5; 8 nucleotides line up with TRBD1. The CDR3 extends over 15 amino acids. The junction had 5 bases not matched to a gene; V was cut back by 0 bases and J by 7 bases. Per the germline V gene, CDR1 is LGHDT and CDR2 is YNNKEL (reference sequence).

V usage is TRBV27 and J usage is TRBJ1-6; a possible D gene is TRBD1 (6 bases). This CDR3 region has 14 residues. The germline V gene encodes CDR1 MNHEY and CDR2 SMNVEV (reference sequence). The V gene lost 6 bases and the J gene lost 10 bases, with 16 bases spanning the gap. The CDR3 DNA follows: TGTGCCAGCAGCCCGAGGAGCAGGGGCTCACCCCTCCACTTT. It encodes CASSPRSRGSPLHF.

This clone was recorded once. V and J are TRBV3-1 (or the pseudogene TRBV3-2) and TRBJ1-4, with 8 bases identical to TRBD1. With 0 bases clipped from V and 7 bases from J, the junction kept 1 base outside the gene matches. This CDR3 comprises 14 residues. Germline CDR1 LGHDT, CDR2 YNNKEL (reference sequence). The CDR3 loop is CASSQDTGGEKLFF. CDR3 sequence (DNA): TGTGCCAGCAGCCAAGATACAGGGGGTGAAAAACTGTTTTTT.

The sample holds one count of this clone. Here the CDR3 reads CASSVDDISEAFF. The CDR3 DNA is TGTGCCAGCAGTGTCGACGACATTTCTGAAGCTTTCTTT. The rearrangement joins TRBV6-4 to TRBJ1-1; unclear D gene. V lost 4 bases to trimming and J lost 6 bases, with 12 bases between them. Germline CDR1 reads MRHNA; CDR2 reads SNTAGT. This CDR3 contains 13 residues.

The chain is built from TRBV3-1 (or the pseudogene TRBV3-2) and TRBJ1-1; D unclear. V lost 0 bases, J lost 0 bases, and 5 bases lay in between. The CDR3 runs 14 residues. Germline CDR1 reads LGHDT; CDR2 reads YNNKEL (reference sequence). The CDR3 nucleotides are TGTGCCAGCAGCCAAGATATATTGAACACTGAAGCTTTCTTT. Translated, it gives CASSQDILNTEAFF.

The V gene is TRBV19, the J gene TRBJ2-7, with D unclear. Germline-derived CDR1 and CDR2 are LNHDA and SQIVND (reference sequence). Trimming cost V 6 bases and J 3 bases, with 9 bases left between them. This CDR3 comprises 12 residues. Here the CDR3 DNA reads TGTGCCAGTAGGAACAACCGCTACGAGCAGTACTTC. Encoded protein: CASRNNRYEQYF.

This chain connects TRBV24-1 to TRBJ2-7; no clear D. Germline V gene data show CDR1 as KGHDR and CDR2 as SFDVKD. V lost 6 bases to trimming and J lost 4 bases, with 6 bases between them. This CDR3 contains 11 residues. In DNA, the CDR3 is TGTGCCACCAGTTCGGGTTACGAGCAGTACTTC. This codes for CATSSGYEQYF.

The sample holds one count of this clone. This chain connects TRBV14 to TRBJ2-4; D is unresolved. The CDR3 runs 13 residues. The V end lost 1 base, the J end lost 6 bases, and 7 bases lay between the germline ends. The germline gives CDR1 SGHDN, CDR2 FVKESK. The CDR3 spells CASSQGHRNIQYF. CDR3 bases: TGTGCCAGCAGCCAAGGGCACAGAAACATTCAGTACTTC.

The chain uses TRBV3-1 (or the pseudogene TRBV3-2) and TRBJ2-7; 10 bases agree with TRBD2. The germline gives CDR1 LGHDT, CDR2 YNNKEL (reference sequence). The junction had 9 bases not matched to a gene; V was cut back by 4 bases and J by 6 bases. This CDR3 region has 15 residues. CDR3 in DNA: TGTGCCAGCAGCCTCAGACTAGCGGGTGTCCTCGAGCAGTACTTC. This gives the protein CASSLRLAGVLEQYF.

Many counts were recorded for this clone. J is TRBJ2-7 and V is TRBV6-2 or TRBV6-3, with 7 bases aligning to TRBD2. Germline assignment: CDR1 MNHEY and CDR2 SVGEGT. V trimming: 2 bases; J trimming: 0 bases; junction bases outside the gene matches: 4. The CDR3 sequence is 15 residues long. The CDR3: CASSYELAGSYEQYF. The CDR3 DNA reads as TGTGCCAGCAGTTACGAGTTAGCGGGCTCCTACGAGCAGTACTTC.

V usage is TRBV29-1 and J usage is TRBJ1-5; D uncertain. The CDR3 loop spans 13 amino acids. Trimming removed 7 bases at V and 0 bases at J, with 10 bases between. The germline gives CDR1 SQVTM, CDR2 ANQGSEA. In DNA form, the CDR3 reads TGCAGCGCTCTCTCCCGTAGCAATCAGCCCCAGCATTTT. Encoded protein: CSALSRSNQPQHF.